The T cell receptor beta chain described here comes from a study of T cell repertoires in ileal Crohn's disease. Study-level information: Patients had a median roughly 8-year disease duration, and roughly 40% were active smokers. Operated complications were stricturing disease (roughly 61%) and penetrating disease (39%).

The study, taken as a whole, reports: Active smokers at surgery had more clonal expansions than non-smokers.

CDR1 and CDR2 from the germline V gene are SGHDT and YYEEEE. The V end lost 4 bases, the J end lost 3 bases, and 14 bases lay between the germline ends. This CDR3 contains 14 residues. Only a few counts were recorded for this clone. What it binds is unknown. This table comes from immunoSEQ multiplex PCR, and its TCRdb copy is limited to in-frame clones, with some not included. The sample records 300 or so clones, roughly 87% being singletons. Surgical specimens yielded lamina propria lymphocytes, which were density-gradient separated and then sorted. Sequences were obtained from CD8+ T cells sorted from the ileum. This chain connects TRBV5-6 to TRBJ2-7; a weak D match, TRBD1 (6 bases). This sequence originates from an adult with Crohn's disease. This CDR3 is CASSPGQSFYEQYF. The CDR3 DNA reads as TGTGCCAGCAGCCCGGGACAAAGCTTCTACGAGCAGTACTTC.